What follows describes a single TCR beta chain. Its antigen is currently unknown. Trimming removed 6 bases from V and 1 base from J; junction bases left unmatched: 6. The CDR3 sequence is 14 residues long. The germline CDR1 and CDR2 sequences are MNHEY and SMNVEV (reference sequence). This sample is part of a study of glioma-infiltrating T cells after dendritic cell vaccination. Broader study findings: Few patients contributed both blood and tumor specimens.

Before vaccination, two weeks after the third vaccination, and at progression, PBMC were collected. Sequencing was performed with immunoSEQ multiplex PCR; in TCRdb, only in-frame clones are kept and a portion is missing. The sample lists 40,000 or so clones, roughly four fifths seen once, with 7.8% in the top ten. This clonotype was sampled from a human donor with glioblastoma. The sequencing here drew on blood, taken before dendritic cell vaccination. The rearrangement links TRBV27 to TRBJ2-7, with TRBD2 matching over 7 bases. The CDR3 DNA sequence: TGTGCCAGCAGAAAGATGGGAGGGTCCTACGAGCAGTACTTC. It encodes CASRKMGGSYEQYF.